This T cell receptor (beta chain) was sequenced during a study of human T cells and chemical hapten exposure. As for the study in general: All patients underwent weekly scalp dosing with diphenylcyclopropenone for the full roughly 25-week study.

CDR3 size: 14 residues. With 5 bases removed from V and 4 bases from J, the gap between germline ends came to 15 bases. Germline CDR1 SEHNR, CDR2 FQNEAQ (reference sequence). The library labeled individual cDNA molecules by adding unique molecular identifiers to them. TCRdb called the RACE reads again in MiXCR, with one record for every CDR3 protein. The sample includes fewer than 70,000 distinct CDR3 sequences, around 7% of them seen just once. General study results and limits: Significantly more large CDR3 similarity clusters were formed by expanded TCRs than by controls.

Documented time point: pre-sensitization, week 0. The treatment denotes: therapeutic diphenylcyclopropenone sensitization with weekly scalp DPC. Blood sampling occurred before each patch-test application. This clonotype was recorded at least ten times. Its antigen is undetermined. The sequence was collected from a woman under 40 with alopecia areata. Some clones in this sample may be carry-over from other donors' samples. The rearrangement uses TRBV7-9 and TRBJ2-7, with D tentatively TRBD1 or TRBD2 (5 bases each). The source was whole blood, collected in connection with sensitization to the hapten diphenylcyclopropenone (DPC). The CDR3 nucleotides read TGTGCCAGCAGCCCCGGGACGGCAGCATACGAGCAGTACTTC. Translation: CASSPGTAAYEQYF.